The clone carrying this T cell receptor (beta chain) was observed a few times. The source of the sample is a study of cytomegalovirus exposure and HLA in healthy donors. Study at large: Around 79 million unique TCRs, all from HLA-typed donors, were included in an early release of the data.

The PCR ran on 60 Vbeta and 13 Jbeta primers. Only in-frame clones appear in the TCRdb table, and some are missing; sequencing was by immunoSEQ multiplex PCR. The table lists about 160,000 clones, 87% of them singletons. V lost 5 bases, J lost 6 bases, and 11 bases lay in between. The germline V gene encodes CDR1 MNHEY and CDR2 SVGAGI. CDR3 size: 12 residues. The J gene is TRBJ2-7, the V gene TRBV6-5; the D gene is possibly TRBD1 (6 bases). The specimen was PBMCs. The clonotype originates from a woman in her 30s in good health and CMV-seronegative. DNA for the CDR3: TGTGCCAGCAGTGAACAGGGTACCGAGCAGTACTTC. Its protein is CASSEQGTEQYF.